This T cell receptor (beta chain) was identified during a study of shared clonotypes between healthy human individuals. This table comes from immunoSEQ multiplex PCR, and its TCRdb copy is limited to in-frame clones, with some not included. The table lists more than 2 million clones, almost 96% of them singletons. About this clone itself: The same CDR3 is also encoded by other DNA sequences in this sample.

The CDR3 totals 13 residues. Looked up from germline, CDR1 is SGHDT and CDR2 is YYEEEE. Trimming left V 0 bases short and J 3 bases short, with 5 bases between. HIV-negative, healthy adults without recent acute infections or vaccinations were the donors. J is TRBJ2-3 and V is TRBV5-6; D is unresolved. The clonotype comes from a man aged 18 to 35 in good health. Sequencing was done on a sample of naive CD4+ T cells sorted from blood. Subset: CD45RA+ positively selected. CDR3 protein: CASSLAGTDTQYF. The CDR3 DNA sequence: TGTGCCAGCAGCTTGGCCGGGACAGATACGCAGTATTTT.